The present TCR beta chain was sequenced within a study of CD8+ T cells in alopecia areata. Overall study context: Those patients who were treated received oral tofacitinib, which was given at 5 to 10 mg twice daily for moderate-to-severe alopecia areata. Patients remained on tofacitinib for 6 to 18 months and then went 6 months without it. General study points: Scalp sample sequencing also detects resident alphabeta T cells of normal skin.

Researchers gathered lesional scalp punch biopsies and peripheral blood from patients with alopecia areata. Of note for this clone: Its specificity is not known.

cDNA reverse transcribed from extracted RNA served as the sequencing template. The method was immunoSEQ multiplex PCR; TCRdb's version includes in-frame clones alone and lacks a portion of them. Counted here are more than 110,000 clones, about 60% occurring once; the ten biggest clones make up under 8%. The CDR3 has 16 amino acids. Germline-derived CDR1 and CDR2 are LNHDA and SQIVND (reference sequence). V lost 1 base to trimming and J lost 1 base, with 13 bases between them. The V and J genes are TRBV19 and TRBJ1-1; no firm D call. The receptor comes from a human donor with alopecia areata. This sample comprised CD4+ T cells sorted from blood, obtained at week 0. The CDR3 DNA reads as TGTGCCAGTAGTATAGGAAGGCCGCCCCCGAACACTGAAGCTTTCTTT. Translating gives CASSIGRPPPNTEAFF.